Shown below are 24 T cell receptor beta chains from a single sample sequenced in a study of CD4 and CD8 cells across lung adenocarcinoma regions. TCRdb reprocessed the PCR reads with MiXCR, giving one entry per CDR3 protein. The sample has some 7,600 distinct CDR3 sequences, about 50% seen once. Source material: CD8+ T cells from the center of a lung tumor. The receptors derive from a male donor with lung adenocarcinoma. The CD4 and CD8 labels of this study may be unreliable.

This clonotype was counted a few times. Relative to the germline gene, one junction end is altered; a read error may explain this. The V call is TRBV29-1, the J call TRBJ2-6; D remains ambiguous. The CDR3 is 11 amino acids. From germline, CDR1 is SQVTM and CDR2 ANQGSEA. CDR3 DNA: TGCAGCGTTCAAGAATTGGACGGGCTGACTTTC. Its translation: CSVQELDGLTF.

The J gene is TRBJ2-4, the V gene TRBV6-1, with a weak D call TRBD2 (6 bases). Judging by the DNA end, TRBJ2-5 fits better; the J call may be wrong. The CDR3 is 14 residues long. The germline V gene encodes CDR1 MNHNS and CDR2 SASEGT. Here the CDR3 reads CASSDPGLWETQYF. For the CDR3, the DNA is TGTGCCAGCAGTGACCCGGGACTTTGGGAGACCCAGTACTTC.

This clonotype came up many times. The rearrangement joins TRBV6-1 to TRBJ1-2; D gene uncertain. Germline values: CDR1 MNHNS, CDR2 SASEGT. This CDR3 spans 15 amino acids. V lost 2 bases to trimming and J lost 8 bases, with 18 bases between them. CDR3 DNA sequence: TGTGCCAGCAGTGAACGGAACGGGTTTTTATGGGGCTACACCTTC. It codes for CASSERNGFLWGYTF.

This clonotype was detected many times. V and J are TRBV6-1 and TRBJ2-2; 8 bases fit TRBD1. CDR1 and CDR2 from the germline V gene are MNHNS and SASEGT. V was pared by 7 bases and J by 4 bases, with 5 bases of the junction left unmatched. CDR3 length: 14 residues. CDR3 amino acids: CASKQGAITGELFF. The CDR3 DNA reads as TGTGCCAGCAAGCAGGGGGCGATCACCGGGGAGCTGTTTTTT.

Ten or more counts support this clonotype. The chain joins TRBV6-2 or TRBV6-3 to TRBJ2-5; D gene uncertain. The V and J ends lost 6 bases and 2 bases respectively, with 10 bases between them. The germline V gene has CDR1 MNHEY and CDR2 SVGEGT. The CDR3 is 13 amino acids. CDR3 bases: TGTGCCAGCAGACACAGCCTACAAGAGACCCAGTACTTC. Protein: CASRHSLQETQYF.

The chain uses TRBV6-1 and TRBJ1-1; TRBD1 is a possible D gene (6 bases). The CDR3 runs 14 residues. The germline V and J ends were trimmed by 7 bases and 4 bases, with 16 bases remaining between them. Germline V gene lookup returns CDR1 MNHNS and CDR2 SASEGT. CDR3 sequence reads: CASTPRGRSTEAFF. In nucleotides, the CDR3 is TGTGCCAGCACCCCCAGGGGCAGGAGCACTGAAGCTTTCTTT.

Many counts were recorded for this clonotype. The genes are TRBV7-2 and TRBJ2-7; no clear D gene. Between the trimmed V and J ends, which lost 4 bases and 3 bases, there was a span of 13 bases. CDR3 length: 14 residues. The germline CDR1 and CDR2 sequences are SGHTA and FQGNSA. The CDR3 reads CASSSGLGYYEQYF. In DNA, the CDR3 is TGTGCCAGCAGCTCCGGGCTGGGGTACTACGAGCAGTACTTC.

In its sample, this clonotype was seen many times. V usage is TRBV6-1 and J usage is TRBJ1-2, with D perhaps TRBD1 (5 bases). The CDR3 length is 14 residues. Trimming stripped 5 bases from V and 5 bases from J, with 15 bases between. The germline V gene encodes CDR1 MNHNS and CDR2 SASEGT. DNA for the CDR3: TGTGCCAGCAGTAGGGACTCCGCTCCTTATGGCTACACCTTC. Translated, it gives CASSRDSAPYGYTF.

There are a few counts of this clonotype. The chain is built from TRBV9 and TRBJ2-1; D could derive from TRBD1 or TRBD2 (5 bases each). CDR3 length: 15 residues. Trimming removed 0 bases at V and 6 bases at J, with 13 bases between. Germline-derived CDR1 and CDR2 are SGDLS and YYNGEE. In nucleotides, the CDR3 is TGTGCCAGCAGCGTAGAAGGGACGCCGGCCAATGAGCAGTTCTTC. Translated, it gives CASSVEGTPANEQFF.

In its sample, this clonotype was seen many times. The V and J genes are TRBV7-6 and TRBJ2-2; unclear D gene. V lost 4 bases to trimming and J lost 5 bases, with 11 bases between them. Germline assignment: CDR1 SGHVS and CDR2 FNYEAQ. The CDR3 sequence is 14 residues long. CDR3: CASSSNYETGELFF. The CDR3 nucleotides read TGTGCCAGCAGCTCCAACTACGAAACCGGGGAGCTGTTTTTT.

This chain joins TRBV6-1 and TRBJ2-5, with 12 bases that match TRBD2. CDR1 MNHNS and CDR2 SASEGT come from the germline V gene. The V and J ends lost 1 base and 4 bases, in that order; junction bases with no gene match: 4. The CDR3 is made up of 16 amino acids. The CDR3 loop reads CASSEVLAGGLETQYF. CDR3 sequence (DNA): TGTGCCAGCAGTGAAGTTCTAGCGGGGGGGCTAGAGACCCAGTACTTC.

The CDR3 DNA reads as TGTGCCAGCAGCGCCCGGAGGGCAGCGGGGAGCACAGATACGCAGTATTTT. This encodes CASSARRAAGSTDTQYF. The rearrangement joins TRBV3-1 to TRBJ2-3, with 7 positions matching TRBD2. With V trimmed by 5 bases and J by 0 bases, 11 bases remained unmatched. Germline V gives CDR1 LGHDT, CDR2 YNNKEL (reference sequence). The CDR3 sequence is 17 residues long.

The chain is built from TRBV10-3 and TRBJ2-5, with 7 nucleotides matching TRBD1. With the DNA end fitting TRBJ2-7 better, the J assignment may be wrong. The CDR3 has 13 residues. CDR1 and CDR2 (germline): ENHRY, SYGVKD. The CDR3 region is CAISDRVSDEQYF. In nucleotides, the CDR3 is TGTGCCATCAGCGACAGGGTTAGCGACGAGCAGTACTTC.

This clonotype was picked up a small number of times. This chain links TRBV6-4 with TRBJ2-4; the D gene could be TRBD1 or TRBD2 (5 bases each). The V and J ends lost 10 bases and 0 bases respectively, with 10 bases between them. CDR3 length equals 13 residues. Germline values: CDR1 MRHNA, CDR2 SNTAGT. The CDR3 DNA reads TGTGCCACGGGGCTGCGAGCCAAAAACATTCAGTACTTC. This sequence encodes CATGLRAKNIQYF.

This chain joins TRBV6-5 and TRBJ1-1, with TRBD1 matching 9 bases. V lost 9 bases and J lost 11; bases outside the gene matches: 16. The CDR3 loop spans 14 amino acids. CDR1 and CDR2 from the germline V gene are MNHEY and SVGAGI. The CDR3, as DNA: TGTGCCAGTCAGCTTATACAGGGGGCTGTTCAGGCTTTCTTT. This sequence encodes CASQLIQGAVQAFF.

This chain uses TRBV10-3 with TRBJ2-1, with 11 bases that match TRBD2. The germline V gene has CDR1 ENHRY and CDR2 SYGVKD. J gave up 3 bases and V 8 bases, and 3 bases lay outside the gene matches. The CDR3 extends over 14 amino acids. CDR3 sequence reads: CAISGLAVYNEQFF. As DNA, the CDR3 is TGTGCCATCTCGGGACTAGCGGTCTACAATGAGCAGTTCTTC.

This clonotype was found a few times. This rearrangement joins TRBV27 to TRBJ2-1, with TRBD2 matching 7 bases. The J call may be mistaken, given a closer DNA end match to TRBJ2-7. The CDR3 runs 15 residues. Germline CDR1 MNHEY, CDR2 SMNVEV (reference sequence). CDR3 nucleotides: TGTGCCAGCAGGCCGGGAGGAGGAGGGACCTACGAGCAGTACTTC. Its protein product is CASRPGGGGTYEQYF.

This clonotype has ten or more counts. A much larger clone differs from this one at a single base, so this may be a read error. The rearrangement joins TRBV7-2 to TRBJ2-1; D may be TRBD1 or TRBD2 (5 bases each). This CDR3 has 11 amino acids. Germline V CDR1 and CDR2: SGHTA, FQGNSA. Between the trimmed V and J ends, which lost 3 bases and 13 bases, there was a span of 10 bases. CDR3 in amino acids: CASSLGETQFF. CDR3 nucleotides: TGTGCCAGCAGCTTGGGGGAGACCCAGTTCTTC.

Worth noting for this clonotype: At one of its ends the junction is not consistent with the germline gene, which may arise from a read error. V is TRBV6-4 and J is TRBJ2-3; D possibly corresponds to TRBD2 (5 bases). CDR3 size: 16 residues. The germline V gene has CDR1 MRHNA and CDR2 SNTAGT. CDR3 in DNA: TGTGCCAGCAGCGACTCGGGGTTACGGGCCACAGACACGCAGTATTTC. Encoded protein: CASSDSGLRATDTQYF.

This clonotype was detected ten times or more. The V and J genes are TRBV12-3 or TRBV12-4 and TRBJ2-1, with TRBD2 identical over 7 bases. After removal of 2 bases from V and 6 bases from J, the junction contained 16 bases not matched to a gene. This CDR3 spans 18 amino acids. The CDR3 sequence: CASSLNGRPPVGVNEQFF. The CDR3, as DNA: TGTGCCAGCAGTTTAAACGGGAGGCCTCCCGTCGGGGTCAATGAGCAGTTCTTC.

This clonotype was seen a handful of times. This chain uses TRBV4-2 with TRBJ2-1; 7 bases match TRBD1. TRBJ2-7 explains the end of the DNA better; the J call may be wrong. Looked up from germline, CDR1 is LGHNA and CDR2 is YNFKEQ. The CDR3 length is 17 residues. The CDR3 DNA reads TGTGCCAGCAGCCGCGAAATCGTTGGACAGGTCTCCTACGAGCAGTACTTC. Protein product: CASSREIVGQVSYEQYF.

This sequence joins TRBV6-1 and TRBJ2-4, with D maybe TRBD2 (5 bases). Germline-derived CDR1 and CDR2 are MNHNS and SASEGT. The CDR3 length is 16 residues. The V end was cut by 6 bases, the J end by 0 bases, with 15 bases between. CDR3 protein: CASSNWAGLAKNIQYF. The CDR3, as DNA: TGTGCCAGCAGCAACTGGGCGGGCCTAGCCAAAAACATTCAGTACTTC.

This chain links TRBV6-1 with TRBJ2-3; 8 bases match TRBD2. CDR1 and CDR2 (germline): MNHNS, SASEGT. The J segment lost 0 bases and the V segment lost 4 bases, leaving 3 bases of the junction unmatched. The CDR3 loop spans 15 amino acids. DNA for the CDR3: TGTGCCAGCAGTGTGGTAGCGGGGAGCACAGATACGCAGTATTTT. It translates to CASSVVAGSTDTQYF.

Ten or more counts support this clonotype. The rearrangement uses TRBV7-2 and TRBJ2-1, with 13 bases matching TRBD2. This CDR3 spans 18 amino acids. Germline values: CDR1 SGHTA, CDR2 FQGNSA. The junction had 11 bases not matched to a gene; V was cut back by 2 bases and J by 7 bases. The CDR3 region has the DNA TGTGCCAGCAGCTTAATCCCCCTACTAGCGGGGGGGCATAATGAGCAGTTCTTC. It is translated as CASSLIPLLAGGHNEQFF.